A single sample gave rise to the 8 T cell receptor beta chains below, sequenced in a study of identical twins. Via MiXCR, TCRdb re-called the 5' RACE reads, giving one row per CDR3 protein. Here the sample spans some 570,000 distinct CDR3 sequences, around 20% being singletons. The same data also went into a second study, on yellow fever vaccine responses in identical twins.

Sample: CD4+ T cells sorted from blood. The receptors originated from a young woman in good health.

This clonotype was counted a few times. The J gene is TRBJ2-5, the V gene TRBV18; TRBD1 might be the D (7 bases). Germline-derived CDR1 and CDR2 are KGHSH and LQKENI. V lost 3 bases and J 2 bases, leaving 13 bases between the germline ends. The CDR3 spans 15 residues. CDR3: CASSPVAGGQETQYF. The CDR3 DNA reads as TGTGCCAGCTCACCGGTGGCAGGGGGGCAAGAGACCCAGTACTTC.

The table lists this clonotype with a few counts. DNA for the CDR3: TGTGCCAGCAGCCCACAACAACTAGCGGGGTACAATGAGCAGTTCTTC. The encoded protein is CASSPQQLAGYNEQFF. The V call is TRBV7-9, the J call TRBJ2-1; 10 nucleotides match TRBD2. The germline V gene encodes CDR1 SEHNR and CDR2 FQNEAQ (reference sequence). The V and J ends lost 5 bases and 4 bases, in that order; junction bases with no gene match: 8. CDR3 length: 16 amino acids.

This clonotype was detected a few times. The V call is TRBV11-2, the J call TRBJ2-3; TRBD2 matches 8 bases. The V gene end was trimmed by 4 bases and the J gene end by 0 bases; junction bases not matched to a gene: 3. The CDR3 loop spans 15 amino acids. Germline loops: CDR1 SGHAT, CDR2 FQNNGV. CDR3 loop: CASSSVAGSTDTQYF. CDR3 DNA: TGTGCCAGCAGCTCCGTAGCGGGAAGCACAGATACGCAGTATTTT.

The V gene is TRBV24-1, the J gene TRBJ2-1; no clear D gene. The CDR3 spans 12 residues. Germline CDR1 and CDR2: KGHDR and SFDVKD. The V end was cut by 4 bases, the J end by 10 bases, with 10 bases between. CDR3 in amino acids: CATSDPLGEQFF. The CDR3 nucleotides read TGTGCCACCAGTGACCCCCTGGGGGAGCAGTTCTTC.

This clonotype was found many times. This chain's CDR3 is CATSRDRQYEQYV. The CDR3 coding sequence is TGTGCCACCAGCAGAGATCGGCAGTACGAGCAGTACGTC. The V call is TRBV15, the J call TRBJ2-7; no firm D call. Germline assignment: CDR1 LNHNV and CDR2 YYDKDF (reference sequence). This CDR3 has 13 residues. V was shortened by 0 bases and J by 4 bases, with 7 bases between the two germline ends.

There are a few counts of this clonotype. The rearrangement uses TRBV2 and TRBJ2-5, with 9 bases lining up with TRBD2. This CDR3 is 15 amino acids long. Germline V CDR1 and CDR2: SNHLY, FYNNEI. V was pared by 6 bases and J by 2 bases, with 7 bases of the junction left unmatched. The DNA of the CDR3 is TGTGCCAGCAGATTGACTAGCGGTCCTCAAGAGACCCAGTACTTC. The encoded protein is CASRLTSGPQETQYF.

V gene TRBV5-5 combines with J gene TRBJ2-7; 10 positions match TRBD1. CDR3 size: 14 residues. Germline V gene data show CDR1 as SGHKS and CDR2 as YYEKEE (reference sequence). Germline trimming cut 6 bases from V and 2 bases from J; bases unmatched to any gene: 5. Here the CDR3 DNA reads TGTGCCAGCAAGCAGGGACAGGGGCCCTACGAGCAGTACTTC. Its protein product is CASKQGQGPYEQYF.

The chain has TRBV5-1 and TRBJ2-5; D may be TRBD1 (5 bases). Germline CDR1 reads SGHRS; CDR2 reads YFSETQ. This CDR3 comprises 13 residues. Trimming stripped 5 bases from V and 5 bases from J, with 13 bases between. CDR3 nucleotide sequence: TGCGCCAGCAGTCAGCAGGGCTGGGAGACCCAGTACTTC. Its protein product is CASSQQGWETQYF.